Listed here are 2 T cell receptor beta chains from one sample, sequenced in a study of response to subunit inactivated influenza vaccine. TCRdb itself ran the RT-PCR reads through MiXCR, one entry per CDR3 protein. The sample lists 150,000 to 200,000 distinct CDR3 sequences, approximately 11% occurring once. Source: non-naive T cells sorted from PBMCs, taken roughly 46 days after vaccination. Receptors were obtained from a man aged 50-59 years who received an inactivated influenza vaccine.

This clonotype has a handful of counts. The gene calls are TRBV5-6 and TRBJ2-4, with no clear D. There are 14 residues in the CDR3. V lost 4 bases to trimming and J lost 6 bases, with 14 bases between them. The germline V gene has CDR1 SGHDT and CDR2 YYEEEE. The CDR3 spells CASSPPGTLNIQYF. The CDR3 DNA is TGTGCCAGCAGCCCGCCCGGAACCCTAAACATTCAGTACTTC.

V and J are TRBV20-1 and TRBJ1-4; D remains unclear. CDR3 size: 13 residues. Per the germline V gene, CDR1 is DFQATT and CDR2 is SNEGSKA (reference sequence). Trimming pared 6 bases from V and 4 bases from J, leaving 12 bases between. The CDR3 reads CSARRSYNEKLFF. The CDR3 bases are TGCAGTGCGCGAAGGTCATATAATGAAAAACTGTTTTTT.